The source of this T cell receptor beta chain is a study of cytomegalovirus exposure and HLA in healthy donors. TCRdb keeps only in-frame clones here, not all; method: immunoSEQ multiplex PCR. Among 250,000 or so clones listed, 80% to 90% were seen once. V gave up 10 bases and J gave up 3 bases; unmatched junction bases: 10. The CDR3 spans 17 residues. CDR1 is KGHSH, CDR2 LQKENI, per germline. The sample was PBMCs. This receptor was identified in a young man in good health and CMV-seronegative. This chain links TRBV18 with TRBJ2-2, with 14 bases that match TRBD2. The CDR3 DNA reads as TGTGCCACCCCGGGACTAGCGGGAGTATCGGACACCGGGGAGCTGTTTTTT. It translates to CATPGLAGVSDTGELFF. Drawing the rest from reference TRBV18 and TRBJ2-2, the complete variable domain is NAGVMQNPRHLVRRRGQEARLRCSPMKGHSHVYWYRQLPEEGLKFMVYLQKENIIDESGMPKERFSAEFPKEGPSILRIQQVVRGDSAAYFCATPGLAGVSDTGELFFGEGSRLTVL.